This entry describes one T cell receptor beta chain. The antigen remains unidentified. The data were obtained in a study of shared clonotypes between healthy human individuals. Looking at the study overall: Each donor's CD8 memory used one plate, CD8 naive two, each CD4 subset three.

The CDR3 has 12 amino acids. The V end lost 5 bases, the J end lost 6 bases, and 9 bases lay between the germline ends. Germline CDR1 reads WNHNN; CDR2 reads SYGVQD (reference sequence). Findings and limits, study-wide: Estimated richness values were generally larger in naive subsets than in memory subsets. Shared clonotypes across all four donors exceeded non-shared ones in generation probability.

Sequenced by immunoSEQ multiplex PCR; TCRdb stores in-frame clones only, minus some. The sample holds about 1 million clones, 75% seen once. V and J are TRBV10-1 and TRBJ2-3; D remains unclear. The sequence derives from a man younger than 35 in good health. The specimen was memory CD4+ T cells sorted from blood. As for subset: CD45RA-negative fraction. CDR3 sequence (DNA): TGCGCCAGCAGTATAGCCCACGATACGCAGTATTTT. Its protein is CASSIAHDTQYF.